This T cell receptor beta chain was found in a study of T-cell reconstitution after alpha-beta-depleted transplantation in children (dated by TCRdb to 2015 to 2016). Regarding the study in general: The study quantitatively tracked T-cell immune reconstitution after TCRalphabeta/CD19-depleted allogeneic hematopoietic cell transplantation in children using TCR repertoire profiling.

Concerning this clonotype: No antigen is known for it. No base qualities exist here, and no much larger clone lies one base off it.

Libraries came from PCR. The instrument was an Illumina HiSeq 2500. TCR library preparation used molecular barcoding, with unique molecular identifiers applied to normalize quantification of the TCRbeta repertoire. Starting from the raw public reads, TCRdb applied fastp trimming at Q25, assembled clones with MiXCR and retained in-frame beta chains. Identical CDR3 protein sequences are pooled into one entry, listed with their most common genes and DNA. Across this sample there are hundreds of thousands of distinct CDR3 sequences, with more than 9% seen only once. Together, the top ten hold less than 4.5% of the sample. V loses 11 bases of germline sequence and J loses 6 bases, and the interval between the two ends is 23 bases. The germline V gene (reference sequence) supplies CDR1 LGHDT and CDR2 YNNKEL. The CDR3 holds 15 amino acids from the cysteine to the phenylalanine. Only the CDR3 region is kept as DNA, spanning 45 bases read in frame from base 1.

The receptor was isolated from a human donor who donated a stem cell graft to a child with acute myeloid leukemia. The rearrangement joined TRBV3-1 to TRBJ2-1; the D match is possibly TRBD1 or TRBD2, with 5 bases aligned in each. Here the sequenced sample was PBMCs from the stem cell graft donor, taken from the stem cell graft. The CDR3 sequence is CASSTGRFPANEQFF. In nucleotides, the sequence is TGTGCCTCCTCCACGGGGCGATTTCCGGCCAATGAGCAGTTCTTC.